The 18 T cell receptor beta chains given below trace back to one sample, sequenced in a study of neurological immune-mediated disorders (dated by TCRdb to between 2018 and 2021). The library was obtained by 5' RACE. Sequencing instrument: Illumina HiSeq 2500. The public reads were run again by TCRdb, first through fastp at Q25 and then through MiXCR, and only productive beta chains were kept. Each entry merges the rows of one CDR3 protein and shows their most common DNA and genes. Present in this sample are tens of thousands of distinct CDR3 sequences, around a tenth of which were seen just once. The biggest ten clones account for approximately 6.9% of the sample. Source material: PBMCs. These receptors all stem from a woman aged 30 to 39 with HTLV-1-associated myelopathy (HAM/TSP).

There are many counts of this clonotype. The chain combines TRBV12-3 or TRBV12-4 with TRBJ1-1; 7 bases are a match to TRBD1. With 5 bases clipped from V and 5 bases from J, the junction kept 8 bases outside the gene matches. The CDR3 is 14 residues long. The CDR3 is CASSPMTGSTEAFF. CDR3 DNA sequence: TGTGCCAGCAGTCCGATGACAGGGAGTACTGAAGCTTTCTTT.

The rearrangement uses TRBV6-6 and TRBJ1-1, with 10 bases aligning to TRBD1. The V gene end was trimmed by 2 bases and the J gene end by 1 base; junction bases not matched to a gene: 13. This CDR3 region has 19 residues. Per germline, CDR1 MNHNY and CDR2 SVGAGI (reference sequence). CDR3 sequence: CASSYTSPGTGEGNTEAFF. In nucleotides, the CDR3 is TGTGCCAGCAGTTACACAAGTCCTGGGACAGGGGAGGGGAACACTGAAGCTTTCTTT.

As to this clonotype: The junction departs from the called germline gene at one end, perhaps through a read error. V usage is TRBV4-1 and J usage is TRBJ2-5; 8 bases line up with TRBD1. The CDR3 totals 15 residues. Germline CDR1 is MGHRA and CDR2 is YSYEKL. CDR3 DNA sequence: TGCACCAGCAGCCCGCGGGACAGGTACCAAGAGACCCAGTACTTC. As protein: CTSSPRDRYQETQYF.

This clonotype appeared many times. V and J are TRBV20-1 and TRBJ1-2, with 8 bases fitting TRBD1. The CDR3 runs 15 residues. The V and J ends lost 4 bases and 2 bases, in that order; junction bases with no gene match: 9. Germline V gene lookup returns CDR1 DFQATT and CDR2 SNEGSKA (reference sequence). This CDR3 is CSATTRTGKNYGYTF. The CDR3 DNA is TGCAGTGCTACTACCCGGACAGGGAAGAACTATGGCTACACCTTC.

This clonotype showed up many times. The V and J genes are TRBV20-1 and TRBJ1-1; no firm D call. V was trimmed by 5 bases and J by 1 base, leaving 14 bases between them. The germline V gene has CDR1 DFQATT and CDR2 SNEGSKA (reference sequence). The CDR3 covers 14 residues. CDR3 in DNA: TGCAGTGCTGGAGGACGGGTCAGGAACACTGAAGCTTTCTTT. It yields the protein CSAGGRVRNTEAFF.

This clonotype was seen at least ten times. V usage is TRBV29-1 and J usage is TRBJ1-2; perhaps TRBD1 as D (6 bases). The V gene's germline CDR1 is SQVTM and CDR2 ANQGSEA. CDR3 length: 15 residues. Trimming stripped 0 bases from V and 5 bases from J, with 16 bases between. Here the CDR3 reads CSVEETGPTWYGYTF. CDR3 bases: TGCAGCGTTGAAGAGACAGGCCCTACTTGGTATGGCTACACCTTC.

This clonotype appeared many times. The V and J genes are TRBV28 and TRBJ2-3; 9 bases are a match to TRBD1. Trimming at V came to 5 bases and at J to 4 bases, leaving 1 base not matched to a gene. CDR1 and CDR2 (germline): MDHEN, SYDVKM. CDR3 size: 13 residues. The CDR3 loop is CASSTGGPDTQYF. For the CDR3, the DNA is TGTGCCAGCAGTACAGGGGGCCCAGATACGCAGTATTTT.

In its sample, this clonotype ranks as medium-sized. The chain joins TRBV20-1 to TRBJ2-3; TRBD2 matches 10 bases. The CDR3 sequence is 14 residues long. Germline V gene data show CDR1 as DFQATT and CDR2 as SNEGSKA (reference sequence). V lost 6 bases and J lost 9; bases outside the gene matches: 12. The chain's CDR3 is CSAQIAGGIGTQYF. In DNA, the CDR3 is TGCAGTGCGCAAATAGCGGGGGGAATCGGCACGCAGTATTTT.

This clonotype was seen ten or more times. The V gene is TRBV12-3 or TRBV12-4, the J gene TRBJ1-2, with D unclear. This CDR3 is 14 amino acids long. Trimming took 3 bases from V and 4 from J, leaving 12 bases between them. CDR3 nucleotides: TGTGCCAGCAGTTTTGGCAGGCCTATCTATGGCTACACCTTC. The encoded protein is CASSFGRPIYGYTF.

The chain is built from TRBV3-1 and TRBJ1-6; D remains ambiguous. CDR3 length: 15 residues. The V gene's germline CDR1 is LGHDT and CDR2 YNNKEL (reference sequence). Trimming pared 1 base from V and 0 bases from J, leaving 4 bases between. CDR3 nucleotide sequence: TGTGCCAGCAGCCAAGTGAGCTCCTATAATTCACCCCTCCACTTT. Translation gives CASSQVSSYNSPLHF. Combining the CDR3 with reference TRBV3-1 and TRBJ1-6 gives the whole variable domain DTAVSQTPKYLVTQMGNDKSIKCEQNLGHDTMYWYKQDSKKFLKIMFSYNNKELIINETVPNRFSPKSPDKAHLNLHINSLELGDSAVYFCASSQVSSYNSPLHFGNGTRLTVT.

This clonotype has at least ten counts. V usage is TRBV5-1 and J usage is TRBJ1-2; D is perhaps TRBD1 (6 bases). This CDR3 contains 14 residues. In germline, CDR1 is SGHRS, CDR2 YFSETQ. V gave up 4 bases and J gave up 8 bases, with 18 bases separating them. Written as DNA, the CDR3 is TGCGCCAGCAGCGCTTATCAGGGGAAAGGAGGCTACACCTTC. It is translated as CASSAYQGKGGYTF. Using reference TRBV5-1 and TRBJ1-2 for the parts outside the CDR3, the full variable domain is KAGVTQTPRYLIKTRGQQVTLSCSPISGHRSVSWYQQTPGQGLQFLFEYFSETQRNKGNFPGRFSGRQFSNSRSEMNVSTLELGDSALYLCASSAYQGKGGYTFGSGTRLTVV.

In its sample, this clonotype was seen many times. This chain uses TRBV3-1 with TRBJ2-7; 7 bases match TRBD1. CDR1 and CDR2 from the germline V gene are LGHDT and YNNKEL (reference sequence). The CDR3 runs 13 residues. J gave up 2 bases and V 4 bases, and 2 bases lay outside the gene matches. The CDR3 nucleotides read TGTGCCAGCAGCCCGGGACAGCCCTACGAGCAGTACTTC. It encodes CASSPGQPYEQYF.

This clonotype was observed many times. The chain joins TRBV5-1 to TRBJ2-1; 7 positions agree with TRBD1. The V segment lost 6 bases and the J segment 3 bases; nucleotides outside the gene matches: 9. Per the germline V gene, CDR1 is SGHRS and CDR2 is YFSETQ. CDR3 length: 15 residues. As DNA, the CDR3 is TGCGCCAGCAAAACGGGGACAGCCAACTACAATGAGCAGTTCTTC. Its translation is CASKTGTANYNEQFF.

Notes on this clonotype: One end of the junction fails to match germline, which may point to a read error. The chain carries TRBV5-1 and TRBJ1-4; 9 positions agree with TRBD1. This CDR3 has 16 residues. Germline CDR1 and CDR2: SGHRS and YFSETQ. As DNA, the CDR3 is TGCGCCAACAGCTTACAGGGGGCAGCGAACAACGAAAAACTGTTTTTT. This encodes CANSLQGAANNEKLFF. The full variable domain, its missing parts supplied by reference TRBV5-1 and TRBJ1-4, is KAGVTQTPRYLIKTRGQQVTLSCSPISGHRSVSWYQQTPGQGLQFLFEYFSETQRNKGNFPGRFSGRQFSNSRSEMNVSTLELGDSALYLCANSLQGAANNEKLFFGSGTQLSVL.

This clonotype was recorded at least ten times. The chain recombines TRBV20-1 with TRBJ2-1; TRBD1 is a possible D gene (6 bases). The V and J ends lost 1 base and 4 bases respectively, with 14 bases between them. From germline, CDR1 is DFQATT and CDR2 SNEGSKA (reference sequence). This CDR3 has 15 residues. The CDR3 DNA is TGCAGTGCTAGAGGTGTCGGCCAGGGGTACAATGAGCAGTTCTTC. Protein: CSARGVGQGYNEQFF.

This clonotype was seen many times. The chain uses TRBV29-1 and TRBJ2-3; a possible D gene is TRBD1 (6 bases). The V gene's germline CDR1 is SQVTM and CDR2 ANQGSEA. Trimming left V 7 bases short and J 4 bases short, with 9 bases between. CDR3 length equals 11 residues. This chain's CDR3 is CSGGHADTQYF. In DNA, the CDR3 is TGCAGCGGGGGGCACGCAGATACGCAGTATTTT.

DNA of the CDR3: TGCAGCGTTCCTAAGGCTTCAAATGAGCAGTTCTTC. Protein: CSVPKASNEQFF. The chain is built from TRBV29-1 and TRBJ2-1, with D hard to call. Trimming left V 5 bases short and J 7 bases short, with 12 bases between. Looked up from germline, CDR1 is SQVTM and CDR2 is ANQGSEA. The CDR3 sequence is 12 residues long.

This clonotype occurred many times. This chain links TRBV6-1 with TRBJ1-5; TRBD1 matches at 7 bases. Germline CDR1 is MNHNS and CDR2 is SASEGT. The CDR3 covers 15 residues. The trim removed 7 bases at V and 6 bases at J, leaving 12 bases unmatched. CDR3 sequence (DNA): TGTGCCAGCAACAGGCAGGTGGAGGGGGCTCAGCCCCAGCATTTT. Translation: CASNRQVEGAQPQHF.